This T cell receptor (beta chain) originates from a study of regulatory T cells in long-lasting Graves disease (dated by TCRdb to the early 2020s). For the study in its entirety: Patients with newly diagnosed Graves' disease had been on antithyroid drugs for under 3 months. Patients with persistent Graves' disease were compared with patients with newly diagnosed Graves' disease using TCR sequencing and RNA sequencing of peripheral blood. The study was conducted in China and was registered as a clinical trial. TCR sequencing covered some 13 persistent and roughly 20 newly diagnosed Graves' disease patients, around 33 samples in total.

The time point label corresponds to: newly diagnosed GD, antithyroid drugs for less than 3 months. For both TCR sequencing and RNA sequencing, RNA was extracted from PBMCs in TRIzol. The diagnosis of Graves' disease followed American Thyroid Association guidelines. Patients for the study were recruited at an endocrinology department in Xi'an, China. From each patient, about 9.7 milliliters of peripheral blood was collected into an EDTA anticoagulant tube. Ficoll Paque Plus density gradient separation was used to isolate PBMCs, and no further T cell sorting was performed. An Agilent 2100 Bioanalyzer and agarose gel were used to assess RNA quality, and a NanoDrop 2000 was used to measure RNA concentration. There are a few counts of this clonotype. The antigen it binds to is not known. No base qualities exist here, and no much larger clone lies one base off it. General study outcomes and caveats: Persistent Graves' disease patients showed lower TCR Shannon entropy and fewer highly expanded clones than newly diagnosed patients, suggesting clonal expansion. Patients with persistent disease shared more public clonotypes (roughly 2,900) than newly diagnosed patients did (966). The study examined only peripheral blood because the primary lesion, thyroid tissue, could not be accessed. Sequencing and analysis were restricted to the TCR beta chain. As a limitation, the authors acknowledged that the small sample size may reduce accuracy.

Library prep was done by multiplex PCR. TCRdb names Illumina HiSeq 4000 as the instrument used. TCR beta libraries were built with iRepertoire HTBI primers and Arm-PCR amplification of CDR3 regions. PCR products were gel purified before sequencing. From the authors' description of their analysis: Gene usage analysis of CDR3 amino acid clonotypes used the approximately 62 TRBV and 11 to 15 TRBJ segments found across samples. COPE and FqMerger were used to merge filtered high-quality paired reads into contigs. BLAST was used to align contigs to IMGT TRBV, TRBD and TRBJ reference genes, with CDR3 defined following IMGT. Highly expanded clones were defined as clonotypes with a frequency above 0.1%. Shannon entropy was used to measure repertoire diversity, and the Gini coefficient was used to measure V-J evenness. Public clonotypes were defined as clonotypes shared by more than one individual. TCRdb reprocessed the public reads (quality trimming at Q25 with fastp, clone calling with MiXCR) and kept in-frame beta chains. Rows merge per CDR3 protein into single entries with the most common DNA and genes. V and J calls and clone size were set by TCRdb, not the authors. A total of roughly 520,000 distinct CDR3 sequences appear in this sample, around 13% of them only once. 7.5% to 9% of the sample belongs to the ten largest clones.

The data also belong to a second study, concerning T cells in Graves' hyperthyroidism and ophthalmopathy. The second study reports: A patient counted as having stable Graves' hyperthyroidism if no progression to ophthalmopathy occurred over 18 months of follow-up. Hyperthyroidism patients were newly diagnosed, with disease duration under 2 months, and aged 18 to 65 years. The study excluded patients with uncontrolled infections, other autoimmune diseases, pregnancy or lactation. Diagnoses relied on clinical symptoms, serum thyroxine and TRAb, thyroid ultrasound and orbital computed tomography. For the first round of RT-PCR on the TCR CDR3, the HTBI primer set was used together with the Qiagen OneStep RT-PCR kit. Most expanded thyroid clonotypes (frequency above 0.001) were also found in blood, which suggests that blood repertoires may mirror thyroid immune responses. A model built on a 13 V-J signature distinguished ophthalmopathy from stable hyperthyroidism, reaching roughly 88% sensitivity and 81% to 83% specificity in cross-validation and 80%/75% in testing. In validation, progression to ophthalmopathy was predicted by the model with nearly 71% sensitivity and just over 72% specificity, a median of about 6 months before onset. A discovery cohort of about a hundred patients, 43 with Graves' ophthalmopathy and 57 with stable Graves' hyperthyroidism, was used to find distinguishing TCR V-J signatures. Prospective prediction of ophthalmopathy was tested in an independent validation cohort of 18 to 20 hyperthyroidism patients and 15 to 17 patients who later progressed to ophthalmopathy. The approximately 98 discovery patients were randomly divided into training and test sets at a 7:3 ratio. The study also compared thyroid tissue and blood T-cell repertoires from about six Graves' hyperthyroidism patients. After blood sampling, hyperthyroidism patients were treated with methimazole at a starting dose of 30 mg daily, and ophthalmopathy patients were treated with high-dose intravenous methylprednisolone. A second multiplex PCR round built the libraries, followed by size selection and purification. The libraries were sequenced on an Illumina HiSeq2000 using paired-end 100 bp reads. SOAPnuke was used to process the raw data, throwing out any read that contained adapters or uncalled bases, had a mean Phred below 15, or lacked an exact constant-primer or identifier match. COPE v1.2.5 was used to merge the high-quality paired reads, and each unique nucleotide sequence was defined as a clonotype. MiTCR v1.1 was used to align the clonotypes against IMGT TRBV, TRBD and TRBJ reference segments. The analysis included only V-J combinations with a frequency above 0.0001, which together covered 99.2% of the repertoires. The TCS score was defined as F50 (clonal expansion) divided by E x V (chaos), with BLOSUM62-based TCRdist calculated between CDR3 peptides within each V-J. Welch's t-statistics and random forest reduced several hundred V-J features to about 13, which were used in a naive Bayes classifier (R e1071). Sample size was not statistically predetermined, and investigators were not blinded to group allocation. The paper describes TCR Vbeta CDR3 sequencing of 140 or so peripheral blood samples, made up of some 40 ophthalmopathy patients, roughly 72 hyperthyroidism patients and 17 progressor patients.

Material: peripheral blood mononuclear cells (PBMCs), obtained at new diagnosis, from a patient treated with antithyroid drugs. This receptor was taken from a woman between 25 and 40 years old with Graves disease. Donor details come from another sample of the same person, matched by shared clones.

The DNA sequence is TGTGCCAGCAGCCAAGATCTTTATCGCAGGGATGTTCACACCGGGGAGCTGTTTTTT. It encodes CASSQDLYRRDVHTGELFF. Rearrangement joined TRBV3-1 to TRBJ2-2, and possibly TRBD1, on 5 matching bases. The CDR3 numbers 19 residues from cysteine through phenylalanine. Just CDR3 DNA is preserved here, 57 bases in frame from base 1. V sheds 0 bases and J sheds 3 bases, leaving 20 bases between their ends. The germline V gene encodes CDR1 LGHDT and CDR2 YNNKEL (reference sequence).